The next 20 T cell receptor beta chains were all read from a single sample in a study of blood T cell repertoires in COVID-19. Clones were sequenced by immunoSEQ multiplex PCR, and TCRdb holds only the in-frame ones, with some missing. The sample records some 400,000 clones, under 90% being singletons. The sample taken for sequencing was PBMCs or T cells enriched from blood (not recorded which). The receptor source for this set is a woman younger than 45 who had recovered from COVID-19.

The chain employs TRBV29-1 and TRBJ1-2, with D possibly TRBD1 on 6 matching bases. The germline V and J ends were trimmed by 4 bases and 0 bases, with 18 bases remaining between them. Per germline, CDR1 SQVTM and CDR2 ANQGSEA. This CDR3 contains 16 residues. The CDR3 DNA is TGCAGCGTTGTTTTCGTAAGACAGGCAGCTAACTATGGCTACACCTTC. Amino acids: CSVVFVRQAANYGYTF.

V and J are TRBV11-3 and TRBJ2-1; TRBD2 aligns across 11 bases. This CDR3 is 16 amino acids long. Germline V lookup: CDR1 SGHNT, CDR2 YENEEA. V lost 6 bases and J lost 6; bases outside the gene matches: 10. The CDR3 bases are TGTGCCAGCAGTTTCACCTTAGCGGGGGGGGTCAATGAGCAGTTCTTC. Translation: CASSFTLAGGVNEQFF.

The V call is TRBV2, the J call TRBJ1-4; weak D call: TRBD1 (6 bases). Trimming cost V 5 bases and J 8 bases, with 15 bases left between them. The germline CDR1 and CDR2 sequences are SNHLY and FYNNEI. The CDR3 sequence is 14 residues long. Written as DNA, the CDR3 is TGTGCCAGCAGTAGGGGGACGTCAGAGGAAAAACTGTTTTTT. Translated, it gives CASSRGTSEEKLFF.

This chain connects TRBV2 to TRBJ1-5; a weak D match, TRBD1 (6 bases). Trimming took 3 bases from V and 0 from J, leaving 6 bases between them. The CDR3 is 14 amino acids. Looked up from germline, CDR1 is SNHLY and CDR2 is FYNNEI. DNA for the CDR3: TGTGCCAGCAGTGACAGGGGTAGCAATCAGCCCCAGCATTTT. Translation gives CASSDRGSNQPQHF.

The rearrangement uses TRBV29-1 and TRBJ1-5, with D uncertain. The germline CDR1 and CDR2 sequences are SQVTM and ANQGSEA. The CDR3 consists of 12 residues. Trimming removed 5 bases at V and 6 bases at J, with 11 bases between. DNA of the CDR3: TGCAGCGTTATAGATCGCGGTCAGCCCCAGCATTTT. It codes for CSVIDRGQPQHF.

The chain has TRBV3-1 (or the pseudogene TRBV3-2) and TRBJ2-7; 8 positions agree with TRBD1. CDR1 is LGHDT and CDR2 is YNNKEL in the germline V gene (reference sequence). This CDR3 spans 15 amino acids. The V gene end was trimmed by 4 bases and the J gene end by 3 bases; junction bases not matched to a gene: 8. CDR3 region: CASSPSGQGFYEQYF. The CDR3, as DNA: TGTGCCAGCAGCCCCAGTGGACAGGGTTTCTACGAGCAGTACTTC.

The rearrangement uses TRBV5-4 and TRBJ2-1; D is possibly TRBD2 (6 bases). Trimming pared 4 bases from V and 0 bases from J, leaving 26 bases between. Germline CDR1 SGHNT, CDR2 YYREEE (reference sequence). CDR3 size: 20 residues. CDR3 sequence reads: CASSRARDWINGNSYNEQFF. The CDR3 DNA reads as TGTGCCAGCAGCCGGGCTCGGGACTGGATAAACGGAAACTCCTACAATGAGCAGTTCTTC.

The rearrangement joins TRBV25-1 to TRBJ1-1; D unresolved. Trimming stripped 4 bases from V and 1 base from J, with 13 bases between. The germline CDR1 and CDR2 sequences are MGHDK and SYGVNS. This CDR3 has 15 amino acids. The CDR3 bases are TGTGCCAGCAGTGGGTTCAGTGGCGGGAACACTGAAGCTTTCTTT. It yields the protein CASSGFSGGNTEAFF.

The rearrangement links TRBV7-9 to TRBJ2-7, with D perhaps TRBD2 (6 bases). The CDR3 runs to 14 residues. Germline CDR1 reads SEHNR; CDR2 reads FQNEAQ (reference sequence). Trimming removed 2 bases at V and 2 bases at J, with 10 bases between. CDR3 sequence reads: CASSLTGETYEQYF. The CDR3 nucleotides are TGTGCCAGCAGCTTAACGGGGGAGACCTACGAGCAGTACTTC.

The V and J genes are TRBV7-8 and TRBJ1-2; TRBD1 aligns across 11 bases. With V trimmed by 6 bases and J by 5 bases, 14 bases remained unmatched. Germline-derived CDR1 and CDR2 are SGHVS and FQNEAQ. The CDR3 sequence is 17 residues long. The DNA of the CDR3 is TGTGCCAGCAGAAGGAGGGGACAGGGGGATAAGGTTTATGGCTACACCTTC. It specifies CASRRRGQGDKVYGYTF.

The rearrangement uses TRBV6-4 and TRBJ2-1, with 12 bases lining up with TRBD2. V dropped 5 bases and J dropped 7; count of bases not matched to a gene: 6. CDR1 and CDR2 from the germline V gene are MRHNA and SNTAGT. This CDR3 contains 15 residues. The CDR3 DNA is TGTGCCAGCAGTACGACTAGCGGGAGAGGGAATGAGCAGTTCTTC. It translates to CASSTTSGRGNEQFF.

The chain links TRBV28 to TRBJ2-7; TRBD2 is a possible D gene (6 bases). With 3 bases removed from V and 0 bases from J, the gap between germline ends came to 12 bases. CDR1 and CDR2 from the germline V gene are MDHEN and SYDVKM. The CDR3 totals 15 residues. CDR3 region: CASSFPGTVSYEQYF. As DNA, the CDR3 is TGTGCCAGCAGTTTCCCCGGGACTGTCTCCTACGAGCAGTACTTC.

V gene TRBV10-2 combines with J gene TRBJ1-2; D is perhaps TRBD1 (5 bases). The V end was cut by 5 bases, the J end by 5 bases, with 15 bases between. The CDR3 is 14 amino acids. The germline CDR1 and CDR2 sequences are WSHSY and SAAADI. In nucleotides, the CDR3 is TGCGCCAGCAGTCCGGGACTGTTGATTTATGGCTACACCTTC. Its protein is CASSPGLLIYGYTF.

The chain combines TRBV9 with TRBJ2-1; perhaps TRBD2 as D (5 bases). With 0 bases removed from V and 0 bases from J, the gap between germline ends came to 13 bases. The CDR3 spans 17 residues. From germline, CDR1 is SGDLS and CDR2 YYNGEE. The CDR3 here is CASSVESGFSSYNEQFF. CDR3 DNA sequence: TGTGCCAGCAGCGTAGAATCGGGGTTCAGCTCCTACAATGAGCAGTTCTTC.

CDR3 nucleotides: TGTGCCAGCAGCTTAGATGACAGGTTCCGTGAAGCTTTCTTT. Residues: CASSLDDRFREAFF. The chain combines TRBV11-1 with TRBJ1-1; a possible D gene is TRBD1 (6 bases). CDR3 length equals 14 residues. V was pared by 1 base and J by 7 bases, with 13 bases between. CDR1 and CDR2 (germline): SGHAT, FQDESV (reference sequence). The full variable domain, completed using reference TRBV11-1 and TRBJ1-1, is EAEVAQSPRYKITEKSQAVAFWCDPISGHATLYWYRQILGQGPELLVQFQDESVVDDSQLPKDRFSAERLKGVDSTLKIQPAELGDSAMYLCASSLDDRFREAFFGQGTRLTVV.

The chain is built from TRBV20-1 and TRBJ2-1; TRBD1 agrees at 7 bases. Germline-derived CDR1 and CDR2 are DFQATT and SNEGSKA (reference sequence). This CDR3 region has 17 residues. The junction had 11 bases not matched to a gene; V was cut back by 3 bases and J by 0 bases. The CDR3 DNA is TGCAGTGCTAGTTACCGGGACAGAGATAGCTCCTACAATGAGCAGTTCTTC. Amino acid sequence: CSASYRDRDSSYNEQFF.

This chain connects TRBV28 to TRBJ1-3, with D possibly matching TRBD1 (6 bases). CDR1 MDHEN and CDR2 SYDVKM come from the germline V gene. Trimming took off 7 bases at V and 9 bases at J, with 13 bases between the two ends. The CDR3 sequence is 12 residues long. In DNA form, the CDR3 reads TGTGCCAGCACCCCGGCCAGGGGCACCATATATTTT. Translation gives CASTPARGTIYF.

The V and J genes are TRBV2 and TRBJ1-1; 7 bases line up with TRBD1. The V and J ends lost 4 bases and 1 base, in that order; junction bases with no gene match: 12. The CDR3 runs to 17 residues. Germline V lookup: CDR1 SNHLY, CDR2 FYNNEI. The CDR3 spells CASSGSNRGWGNTEAFF. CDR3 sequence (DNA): TGTGCCAGCAGTGGATCTAACAGGGGTTGGGGGAACACTGAAGCTTTCTTT.

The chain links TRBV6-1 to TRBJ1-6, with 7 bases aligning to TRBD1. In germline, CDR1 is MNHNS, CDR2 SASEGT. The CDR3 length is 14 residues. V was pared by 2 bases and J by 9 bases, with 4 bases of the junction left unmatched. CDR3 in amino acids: CASSEQGGGSPLHF. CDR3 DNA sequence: TGTGCCAGCAGTGAACAGGGGGGAGGTTCACCCCTCCACTTT.

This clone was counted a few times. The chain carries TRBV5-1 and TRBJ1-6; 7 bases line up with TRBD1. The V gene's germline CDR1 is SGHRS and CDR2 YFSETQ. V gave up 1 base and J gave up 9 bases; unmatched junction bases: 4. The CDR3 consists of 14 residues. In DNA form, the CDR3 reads TGCGCCAGCAGCTTGCGGACAGGCGGTTCACCCCTCCACTTT. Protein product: CASSLRTGGSPLHF.